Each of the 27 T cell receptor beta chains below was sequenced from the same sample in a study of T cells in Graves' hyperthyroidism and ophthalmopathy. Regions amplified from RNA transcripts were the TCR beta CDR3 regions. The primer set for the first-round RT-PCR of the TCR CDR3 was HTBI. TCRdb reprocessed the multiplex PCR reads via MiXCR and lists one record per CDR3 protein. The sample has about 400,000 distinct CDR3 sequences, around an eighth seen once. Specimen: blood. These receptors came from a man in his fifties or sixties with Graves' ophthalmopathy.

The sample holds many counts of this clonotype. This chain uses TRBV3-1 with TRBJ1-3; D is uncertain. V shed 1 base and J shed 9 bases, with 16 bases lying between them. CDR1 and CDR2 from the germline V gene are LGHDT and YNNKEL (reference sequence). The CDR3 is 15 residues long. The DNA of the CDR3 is TGTGCCAGCAGCCAAGGTTATCCCAGTAGCGGCACCATATATTTT. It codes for CASSQGYPSSGTIYF. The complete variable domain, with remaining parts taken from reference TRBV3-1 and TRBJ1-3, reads DTAVSQTPKYLVTQMGNDKSIKCEQNLGHDTMYWYKQDSKKFLKIMFSYNNKELIINETVPNRFSPKSPDKAHLNLHINSLELGDSAVYFCASSQGYPSSGTIYFGEGSWLTVV.

CDR3 coding DNA: TGTGCCAGCAGCTCCGCCGGGACAGGGTTTGAAAAACTGTTTTTT. Translating gives CASSSAGTGFEKLFF. The chain couples TRBV7-3 to TRBJ1-4, with 9 bases identical to TRBD1. This CDR3 region has 15 residues. Germline V lookup: CDR1 SGHTA, CDR2 FQGTGA. The J segment lost 7 bases and the V segment lost 4 bases, leaving 7 bases of the junction unmatched.

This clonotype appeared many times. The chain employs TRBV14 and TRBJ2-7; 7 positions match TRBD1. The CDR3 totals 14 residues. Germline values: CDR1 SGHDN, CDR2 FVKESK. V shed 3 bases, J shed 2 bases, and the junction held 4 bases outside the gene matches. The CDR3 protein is CASSHRDRAYEQYF. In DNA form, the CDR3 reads TGTGCCAGCAGCCACCGAGACAGGGCCTACGAGCAGTACTTC.

The CDR3 nucleotides read TGTGCCAGTAGTCCCTCCGGACAGGGAGGAACCGGGGAGCTGTTTTTT. Residues: CASSPSGQGGTGELFF. The chain links TRBV19 to TRBJ2-2; 8 bases fit TRBD1. The CDR3 sequence is 16 residues long. Per the germline V gene, CDR1 is LNHDA and CDR2 is SQIVND (reference sequence). With V trimmed by 5 bases and J by 5 bases, 10 bases remained unmatched.

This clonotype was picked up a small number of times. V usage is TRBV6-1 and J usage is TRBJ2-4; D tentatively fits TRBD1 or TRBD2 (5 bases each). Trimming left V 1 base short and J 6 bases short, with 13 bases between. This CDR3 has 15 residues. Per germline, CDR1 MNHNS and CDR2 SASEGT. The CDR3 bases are TGTGCCAGCAGTGAAGTGGGGGTCCCGGCAAACATTCAGTACTTC. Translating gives CASSEVGVPANIQYF.

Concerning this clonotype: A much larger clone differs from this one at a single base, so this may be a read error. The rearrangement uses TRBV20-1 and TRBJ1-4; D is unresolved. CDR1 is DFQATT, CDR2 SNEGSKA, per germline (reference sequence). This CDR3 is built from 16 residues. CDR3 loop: CSAGDRRSVTNEKLFF. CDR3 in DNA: TGCAGTGCTGGAGATCGCCGAAGTGTTACTAATGAAAAACTGTTTTTT.

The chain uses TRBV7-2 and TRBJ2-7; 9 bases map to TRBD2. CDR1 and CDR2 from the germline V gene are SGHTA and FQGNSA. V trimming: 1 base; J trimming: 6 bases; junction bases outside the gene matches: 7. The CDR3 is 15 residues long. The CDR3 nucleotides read TGTGCCAGCAGCTTAGGTGGTAGCGGGAGTGGCGAGCAGTACTTC. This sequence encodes CASSLGGSGSGEQYF.

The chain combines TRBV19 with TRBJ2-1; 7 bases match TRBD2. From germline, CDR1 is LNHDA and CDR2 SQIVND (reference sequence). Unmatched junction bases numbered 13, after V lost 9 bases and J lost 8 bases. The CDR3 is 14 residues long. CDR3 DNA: TGTGCCAGCAGAACCCCGGGACTATATTATGAGCAGTTCTTC. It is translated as CASRTPGLYYEQFF.

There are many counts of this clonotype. CDR3 loop: CSVTSSGSWAEQFF. CDR3 DNA: TGCAGTGTTACTTCGAGCGGGAGTTGGGCTGAGCAGTTCTTC. The genes are TRBV20-1 and TRBJ2-1, with 8 bases fitting TRBD2. V lost 7 bases, J lost 9 bases, and 14 bases stayed unmatched. Germline V gene lookup returns CDR1 DFQATT and CDR2 SNEGSKA (reference sequence). This CDR3 comprises 14 residues.

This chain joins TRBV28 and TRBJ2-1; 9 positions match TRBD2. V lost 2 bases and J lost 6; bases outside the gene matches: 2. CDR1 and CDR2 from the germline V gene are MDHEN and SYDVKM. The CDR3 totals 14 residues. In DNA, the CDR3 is TGTGCCAGCAGTTTAACTAGCGGGCCCAATGAGCAGTTCTTC. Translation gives CASSLTSGPNEQFF.

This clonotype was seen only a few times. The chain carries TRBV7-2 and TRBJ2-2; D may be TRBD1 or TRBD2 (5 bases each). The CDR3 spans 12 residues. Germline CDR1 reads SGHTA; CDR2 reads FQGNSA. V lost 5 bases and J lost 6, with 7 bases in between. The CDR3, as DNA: TGTGCCAGCAGCCGAGGGGCCGGGGAGCTGTTTTTT. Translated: CASSRGAGELFF.

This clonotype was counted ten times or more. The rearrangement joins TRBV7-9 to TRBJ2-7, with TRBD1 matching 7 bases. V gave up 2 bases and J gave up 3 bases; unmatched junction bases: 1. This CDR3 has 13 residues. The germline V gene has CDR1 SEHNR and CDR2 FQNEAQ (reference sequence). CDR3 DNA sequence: TGTGCCAGCAGCTTAACAGGGGTCTACGAGCAGTACTTC. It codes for CASSLTGVYEQYF.

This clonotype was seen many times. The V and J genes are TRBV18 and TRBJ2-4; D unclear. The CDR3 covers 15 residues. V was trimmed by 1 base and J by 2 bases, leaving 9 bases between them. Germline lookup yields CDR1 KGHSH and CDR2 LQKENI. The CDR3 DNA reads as TGTGCCAGCTCACCACAAAAGGTCACCAAAAACATTCAGTACTTC. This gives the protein CASSPQKVTKNIQYF.

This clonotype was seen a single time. CDR3 sequence: CASSIRRIRGSGELFF. As DNA, the CDR3 is TGTGCCAGTAGTATACGGAGAATCAGGGGCTCCGGGGAGCTGTTTTTT. The chain carries TRBV19 and TRBJ2-2; D may be TRBD1 (6 bases). There are 16 residues in the CDR3. From germline, CDR1 is LNHDA and CDR2 SQIVND (reference sequence). The V gene lost 2 bases and the J gene lost 6 bases, with 16 bases spanning the gap.

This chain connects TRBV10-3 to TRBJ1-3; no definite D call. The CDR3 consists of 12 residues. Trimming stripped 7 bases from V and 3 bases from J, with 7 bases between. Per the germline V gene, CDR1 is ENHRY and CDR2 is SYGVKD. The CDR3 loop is CAIKNSGNTIYF. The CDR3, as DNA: TGTGCCATCAAAAACAGTGGAAACACCATATATTTT.

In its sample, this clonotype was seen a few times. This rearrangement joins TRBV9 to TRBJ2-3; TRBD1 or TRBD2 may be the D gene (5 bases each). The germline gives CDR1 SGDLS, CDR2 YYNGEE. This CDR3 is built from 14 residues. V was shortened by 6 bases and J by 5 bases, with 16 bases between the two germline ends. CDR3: CASNPREWRDTQYF. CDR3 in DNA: TGTGCCAGCAACCCCAGGGAGTGGCGAGATACGCAGTATTTT.

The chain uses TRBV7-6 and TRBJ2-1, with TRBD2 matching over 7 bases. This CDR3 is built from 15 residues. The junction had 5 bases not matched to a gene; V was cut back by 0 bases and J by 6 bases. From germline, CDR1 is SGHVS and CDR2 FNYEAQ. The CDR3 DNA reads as TGTGCCAGCAGCTTAGCGGGAGGGCCACCCAATGAGCAGTTCTTC. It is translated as CASSLAGGPPNEQFF.

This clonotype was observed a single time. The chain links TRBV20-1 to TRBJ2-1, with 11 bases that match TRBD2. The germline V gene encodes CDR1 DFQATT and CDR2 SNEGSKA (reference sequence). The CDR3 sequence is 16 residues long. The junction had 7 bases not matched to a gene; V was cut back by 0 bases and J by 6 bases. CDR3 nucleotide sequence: TGCAGTGCTAGAGATGGGGGTAGCGGGAGGGCCAATGAGCAGTTCTTC. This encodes CSARDGGSGRANEQFF.

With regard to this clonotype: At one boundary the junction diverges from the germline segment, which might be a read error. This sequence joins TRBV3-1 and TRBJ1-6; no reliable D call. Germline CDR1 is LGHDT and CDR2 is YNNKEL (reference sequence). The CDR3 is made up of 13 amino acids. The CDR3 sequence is CASRQGPNSPLHF. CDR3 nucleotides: TGTGCCAGCAGACAAGGTCCGAATTCACCCCTCCACTTT.

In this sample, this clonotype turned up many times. The CDR3 region has the DNA TGTGCCAGCAGCCAAGATTGGCAGACACTTACCCAAGAGACCCAGTACTTC. Translating it yields CASSQDWQTLTQETQYF. The chain is built from TRBV4-2 and TRBJ2-5; D unresolved. Germline CDR1 reads LGHNA; CDR2 reads YNFKEQ. V was clipped by 0 bases and J by 1 base, with 15 bases between them. This CDR3 spans 17 amino acids.

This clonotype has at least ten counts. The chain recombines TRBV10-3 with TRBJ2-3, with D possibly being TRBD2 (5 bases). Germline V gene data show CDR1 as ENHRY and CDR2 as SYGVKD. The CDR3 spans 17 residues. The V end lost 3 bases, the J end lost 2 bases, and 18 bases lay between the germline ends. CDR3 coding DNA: TGTGCCATCAGTGATTTTCCGGGAACAACACCCACAGATACGCAGTATTTT. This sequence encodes CAISDFPGTTPTDTQYF.

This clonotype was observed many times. The CDR3 loop reads CASSHADTQYF. The CDR3 DNA is TGTGCCAGCAGCCATGCAGATACGCAGTATTTT. The chain has TRBV14 and TRBJ2-3; no clear D gene. This CDR3 comprises 11 residues. V lost 3 bases and J 4 bases, leaving 2 bases between the germline ends. Germline assignment: CDR1 SGHDN and CDR2 FVKESK.

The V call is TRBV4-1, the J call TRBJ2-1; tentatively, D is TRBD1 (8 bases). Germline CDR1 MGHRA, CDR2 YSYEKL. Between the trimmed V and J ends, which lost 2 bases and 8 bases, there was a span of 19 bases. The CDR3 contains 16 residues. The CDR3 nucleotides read TGCGCCAGCAGCCAATCAGGGGGCGGGAGATCGGATGAGCAGTTCTTC. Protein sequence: CASSQSGGGRSDEQFF.

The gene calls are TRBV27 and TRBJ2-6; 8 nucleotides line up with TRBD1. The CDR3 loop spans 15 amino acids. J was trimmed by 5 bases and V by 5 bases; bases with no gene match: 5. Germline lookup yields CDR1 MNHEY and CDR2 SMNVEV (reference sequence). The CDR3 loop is CASSPGTGRANVLTF. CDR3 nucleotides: TGTGCCAGCAGTCCCGGGACAGGAAGGGCCAACGTCCTGACTTTC.

This CDR3 is CASSVQGSGTEAFF. DNA for the CDR3: TGTGCCAGCAGCGTTCAGGGGTCGGGCACTGAAGCTTTCTTT. J is TRBJ1-1 and V is TRBV9, with D maybe TRBD1 (6 bases). Germline loops: CDR1 SGDLS, CDR2 YYNGEE. The CDR3 totals 14 residues. Trimming pared 2 bases from V and 4 bases from J, leaving 12 bases between.

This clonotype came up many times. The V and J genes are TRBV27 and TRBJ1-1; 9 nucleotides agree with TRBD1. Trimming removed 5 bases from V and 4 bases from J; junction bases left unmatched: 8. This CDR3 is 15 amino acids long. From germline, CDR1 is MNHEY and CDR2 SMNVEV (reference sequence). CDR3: CASSLSTGGSTEAFF. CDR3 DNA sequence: TGTGCCAGCAGTCTCTCGACAGGGGGTAGCACTGAAGCTTTCTTT.

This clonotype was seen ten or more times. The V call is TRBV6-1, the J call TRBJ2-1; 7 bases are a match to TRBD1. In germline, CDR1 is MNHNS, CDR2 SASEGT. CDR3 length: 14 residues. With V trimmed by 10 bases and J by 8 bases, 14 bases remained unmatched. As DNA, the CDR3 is TGTGCCAACGGCGCCGGGACAGAAGTTCATGAGCAGTTCTTC. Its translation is CANGAGTEVHEQFF.